Each of the 6 T cell receptor beta chains below was sequenced from the same sample in a study of beta chain features in type 1 diabetes. The authors reverse transcribed all of the isolated RNA, so sequencing captured expressed TCRB transcripts. TCRdb's copy holds only in-frame clones and misses some; the assay was immunoSEQ multiplex PCR. Among over 300,000 clones listed, less than 9.5% were seen once. Sequences were obtained from central memory CD4+ T cells from blood. These receptor sequences come from a woman aged 18-35 years in good health.

On this clone: Within the sample, other DNA sequences also encode this same CDR3. This chain links TRBV4-2 with TRBJ2-1; D perhaps matches TRBD1 (5 bases). V lost 1 base to trimming and J lost 5 bases, with 9 bases between them. In germline, CDR1 is LGHNA, CDR2 YNFKEQ. The CDR3 consists of 14 residues. DNA of the CDR3: TGTGCCAGCAGCCAAGTAGGACATAACAATGAGCAGTTCTTC. It is translated as CASSQVGHNNEQFF.

In this sample, this clone turned up many times. The same CDR3 can be traced to other DNA sequences in this sample. The chain recombines TRBV7-2 with TRBJ2-1; D gene unclear. Germline CDR1 is SGHTA and CDR2 is FQGNSA. V was trimmed by 1 base and J by 4 bases, leaving 5 bases between them. The CDR3 covers 13 residues. Here the CDR3 DNA reads TGTGCCAGCAGCTTAGGACTGTACAATGAGCAGTTCTTC. Protein sequence: CASSLGLYNEQFF.

There are a few counts of this clone. CDR3 nucleotides: TGTGCCAGCAGTTTAGTGGCCCGGGATTACAATGAGCAGTTCTTC. It specifies CASSLVARDYNEQFF. The J gene is TRBJ2-1, the V gene TRBV27, with D maybe TRBD2 (5 bases). Trimming removed 2 bases at V and 4 bases at J, with 12 bases between. The CDR3 has 15 amino acids. Looked up from germline, CDR1 is MNHEY and CDR2 is SMNVEV (reference sequence).

This clone showed up just once. This sequence joins TRBV18 and TRBJ2-5; the match to TRBD1 covers 12 bases. From germline, CDR1 is KGHSH and CDR2 LQKENI. There are 16 residues in the CDR3. After removal of 2 bases from V and 7 bases from J, the junction contained 8 bases not matched to a gene. DNA for the CDR3: TGTGCCAGCTCACCAACCGGGACAGGGGGCCAGGGGACCCAGTACTTC. The encoded protein is CASSPTGTGGQGTQYF.

This clone was seen a handful of times. This chain joins TRBV7-2 and TRBJ2-7, with D unresolved. The germline V gene has CDR1 SGHTA and CDR2 FQGNSA. This CDR3 has 13 residues. Trimming stripped 0 bases from V and 2 bases from J, with 5 bases between. The CDR3 region has the DNA TGTGCCAGCAGCTTAGCGATGGCCTACGAGCAGTACTTC. Encoded protein: CASSLAMAYEQYF.

This clone was detected many times. The genes are TRBV28 and TRBJ2-4, with TRBD1 matching over 9 bases. CDR1 MDHEN and CDR2 SYDVKM come from the germline V gene. J was trimmed by 11 bases and V by 3 bases; bases with no gene match: 5. The length of the CDR3 is 13 residues. This chain's CDR3 is CASSFTDRGVQYF. The DNA of the CDR3 is TGTGCCAGCAGTTTCACGGACAGGGGTGTTCAGTACTTC.